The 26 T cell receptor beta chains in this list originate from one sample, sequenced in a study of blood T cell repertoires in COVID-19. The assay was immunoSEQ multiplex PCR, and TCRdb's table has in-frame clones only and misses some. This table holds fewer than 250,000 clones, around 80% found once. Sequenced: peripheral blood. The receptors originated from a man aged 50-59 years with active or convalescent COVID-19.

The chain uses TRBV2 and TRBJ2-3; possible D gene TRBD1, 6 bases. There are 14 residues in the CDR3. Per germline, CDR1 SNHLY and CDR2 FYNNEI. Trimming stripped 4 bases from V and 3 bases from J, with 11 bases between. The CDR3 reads CASSARGLTDTQYF. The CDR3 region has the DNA TGTGCCAGCAGTGCCAGGGGTCTAACAGATACGCAGTATTTT.

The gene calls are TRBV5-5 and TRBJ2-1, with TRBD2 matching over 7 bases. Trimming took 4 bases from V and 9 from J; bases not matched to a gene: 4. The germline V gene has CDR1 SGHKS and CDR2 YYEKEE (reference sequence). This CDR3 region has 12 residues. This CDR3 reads CASSPSGGEQFF. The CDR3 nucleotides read TGTGCCAGCAGCCCTAGCGGCGGTGAGCAGTTCTTC.

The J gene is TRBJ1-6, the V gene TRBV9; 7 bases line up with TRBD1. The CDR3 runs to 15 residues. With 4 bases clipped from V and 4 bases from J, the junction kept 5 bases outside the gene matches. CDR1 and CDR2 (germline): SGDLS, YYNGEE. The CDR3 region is CASSSGTAYNSPLHF. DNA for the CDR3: TGTGCCAGCAGCTCCGGGACAGCTTATAATTCACCCCTCCACTTT.

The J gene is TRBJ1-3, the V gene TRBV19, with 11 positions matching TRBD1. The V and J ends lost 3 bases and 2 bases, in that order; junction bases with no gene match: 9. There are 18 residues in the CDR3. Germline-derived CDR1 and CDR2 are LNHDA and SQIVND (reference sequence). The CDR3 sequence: CASSIKAGQGATGNTIYF. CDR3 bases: TGTGCCAGTAGTATCAAGGCCGGACAGGGGGCAACTGGAAACACCATATATTTT.

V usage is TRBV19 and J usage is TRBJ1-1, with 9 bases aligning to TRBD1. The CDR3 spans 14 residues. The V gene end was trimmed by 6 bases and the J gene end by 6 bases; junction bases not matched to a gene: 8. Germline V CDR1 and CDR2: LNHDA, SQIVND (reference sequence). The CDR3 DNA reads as TGTGCCAGTAGCCGACAGGGGGAGGGTGCTGAAGCTTTCTTT. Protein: CASSRQGEGAEAFF.

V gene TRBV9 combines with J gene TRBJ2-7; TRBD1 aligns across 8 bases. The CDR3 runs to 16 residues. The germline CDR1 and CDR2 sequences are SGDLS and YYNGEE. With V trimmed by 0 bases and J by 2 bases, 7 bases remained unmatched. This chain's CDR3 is CASSVEADRETYEQYF. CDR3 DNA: TGTGCCAGCAGCGTAGAAGCGGACAGGGAAACCTACGAGCAGTACTTC.

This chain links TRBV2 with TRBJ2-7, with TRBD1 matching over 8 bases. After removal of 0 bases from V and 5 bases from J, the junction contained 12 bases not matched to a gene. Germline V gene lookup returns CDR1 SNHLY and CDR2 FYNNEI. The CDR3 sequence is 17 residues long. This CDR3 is CASSEAVGTGLRNEQYF. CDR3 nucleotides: TGTGCCAGCAGTGAAGCGGTGGGGACAGGCTTGAGGAACGAGCAGTACTTC. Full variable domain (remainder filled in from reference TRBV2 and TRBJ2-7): EPEVTQTPSHQVTQMGQEVILRCVPISNHLYFYWYRQILGQKVEFLVSFYNNEISEKSEIFDDQFSVERPDGSNFTLKIRSTKLEDSAMYFCASSEAVGTGLRNEQYFGPGTRLTVT.

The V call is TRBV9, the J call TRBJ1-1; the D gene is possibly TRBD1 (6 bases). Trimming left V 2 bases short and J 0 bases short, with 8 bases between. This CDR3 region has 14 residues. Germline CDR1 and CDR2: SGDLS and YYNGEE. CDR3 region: CASSVRGVNTEAFF. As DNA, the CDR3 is TGTGCCAGCAGCGTCAGGGGAGTGAACACTGAAGCTTTCTTT.

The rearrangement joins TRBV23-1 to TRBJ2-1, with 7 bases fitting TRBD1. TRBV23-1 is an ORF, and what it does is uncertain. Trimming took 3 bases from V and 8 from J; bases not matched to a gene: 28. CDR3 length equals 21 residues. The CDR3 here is CASSHSVSGGQDPLGSHEQFF. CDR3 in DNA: TGCGCCAGCAGTCACTCAGTATCCGGAGGACAGGACCCTTTAGGTTCCCATGAGCAGTTCTTC.

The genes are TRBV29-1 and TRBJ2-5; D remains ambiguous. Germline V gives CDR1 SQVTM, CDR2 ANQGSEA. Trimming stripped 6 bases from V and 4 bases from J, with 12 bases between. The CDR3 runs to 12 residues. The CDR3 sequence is CSVRTGSETQYF. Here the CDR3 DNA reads TGCAGCGTCCGTACGGGTTCAGAGACCCAGTACTTC. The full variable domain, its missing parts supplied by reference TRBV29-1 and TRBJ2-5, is SAVISQKPSRDICQRGTSLTIQCQVDSQVTMMFWYRQQPGQSLTLIATANQGSEATYESGFVIDKFPISRPNLTFSTLTVSNMSPEDSSIYLCSVRTGSETQYFGPGTRLLVL.

CDR3 loop: CAWRTASGPGNTIYF. CDR3 nucleotides: TGTGCCTGGAGGACCGCATCGGGTCCCGGAAACACCATATATTTT. The gene calls are TRBV30 and TRBJ1-3, with no clear D. The CDR3 is 15 amino acids. V was cut by 3 bases and J by 4 bases, with 16 bases left in between. From germline, CDR1 is GTSNPN and CDR2 SVGIG (reference sequence).

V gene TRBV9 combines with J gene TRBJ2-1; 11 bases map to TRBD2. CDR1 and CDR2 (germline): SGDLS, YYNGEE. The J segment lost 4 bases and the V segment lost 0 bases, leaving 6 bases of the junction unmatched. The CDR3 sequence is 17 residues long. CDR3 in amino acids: CASSVGSSGGQYNEQFF. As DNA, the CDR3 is TGTGCCAGCAGCGTAGGGTCTAGCGGGGGGCAGTACAATGAGCAGTTCTTC.

CDR3 residues: CASGLGANYGYTF. For the CDR3, the DNA is TGTGCTAGTGGTTTAGGAGCCAACTATGGCTACACCTTC. The chain couples TRBV12-5 to TRBJ1-2; no definite D call. V was pared by 3 bases and J by 2 bases, with 7 bases between. Germline CDR1 and CDR2: LGHNT and FRNRAP. The length of the CDR3 is 13 residues.

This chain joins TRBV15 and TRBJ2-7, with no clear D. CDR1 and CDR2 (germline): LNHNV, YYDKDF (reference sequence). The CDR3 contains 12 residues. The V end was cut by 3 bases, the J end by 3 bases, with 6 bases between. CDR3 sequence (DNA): TGTGCCACCAGCAGTGCTAGCTACGAGCAGTACTTC. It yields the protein CATSSASYEQYF.

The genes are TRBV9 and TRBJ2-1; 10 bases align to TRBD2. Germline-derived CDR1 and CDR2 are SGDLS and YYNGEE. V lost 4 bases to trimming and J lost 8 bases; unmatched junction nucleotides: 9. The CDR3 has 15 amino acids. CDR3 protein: CASSPRTGLADEQFF. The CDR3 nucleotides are TGTGCCAGCAGCCCCCGGACAGGACTAGCGGATGAGCAGTTCTTC.

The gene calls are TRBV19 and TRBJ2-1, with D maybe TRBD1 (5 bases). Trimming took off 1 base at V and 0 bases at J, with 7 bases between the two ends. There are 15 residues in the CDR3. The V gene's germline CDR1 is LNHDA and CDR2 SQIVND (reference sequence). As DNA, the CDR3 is TGTGCCAGTAGTATAGCAGACAGCTCCTACAATGAGCAGTTCTTC. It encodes CASSIADSSYNEQFF.

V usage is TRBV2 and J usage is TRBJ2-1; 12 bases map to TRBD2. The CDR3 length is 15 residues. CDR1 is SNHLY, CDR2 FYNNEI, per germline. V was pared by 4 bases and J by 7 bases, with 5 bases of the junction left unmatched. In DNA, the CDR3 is TGTGCCAGCAGTGGACTAGCGGGAGATCTGAATGAGCAGTTCTTC. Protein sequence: CASSGLAGDLNEQFF.

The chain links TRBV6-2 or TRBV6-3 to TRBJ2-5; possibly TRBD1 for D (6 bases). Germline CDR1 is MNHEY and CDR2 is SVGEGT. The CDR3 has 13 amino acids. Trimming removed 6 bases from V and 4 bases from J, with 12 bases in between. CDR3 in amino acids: CASSEAGVETQYF. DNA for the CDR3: TGTGCCAGCAGCGAGGCAGGGGTAGAGACCCAGTACTTC.

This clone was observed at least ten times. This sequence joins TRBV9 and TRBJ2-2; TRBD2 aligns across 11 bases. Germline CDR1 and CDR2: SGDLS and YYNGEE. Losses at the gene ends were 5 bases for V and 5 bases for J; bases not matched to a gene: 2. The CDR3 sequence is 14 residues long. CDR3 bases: TGTGCCAGCAGACTAGCGGGAGAAACCGGGGAGCTGTTTTTT. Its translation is CASRLAGETGELFF. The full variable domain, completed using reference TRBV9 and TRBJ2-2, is DSGVTQTPKHLITATGQRVTLRCSPRSGDLSVYWYQQSLDQGLQFLIQYYNGEERAKGNILERFSAQQFPDLHSELNLSSLELGDSALYFCASRLAGETGELFFGEGSRLTVL.

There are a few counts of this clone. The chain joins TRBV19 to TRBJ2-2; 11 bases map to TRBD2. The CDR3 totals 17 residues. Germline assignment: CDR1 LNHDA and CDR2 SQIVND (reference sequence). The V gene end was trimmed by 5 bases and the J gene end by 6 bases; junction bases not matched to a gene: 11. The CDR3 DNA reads TGTGCCAGTAGTGGGTGGAAACTAGCGGGAGAGTCCGGGGAGCTGTTTTTT. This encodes CASSGWKLAGESGELFF.

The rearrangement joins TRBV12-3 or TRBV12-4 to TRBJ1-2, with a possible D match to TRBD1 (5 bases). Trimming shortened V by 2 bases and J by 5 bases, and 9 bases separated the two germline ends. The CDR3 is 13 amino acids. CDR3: CASSLRTSYGYTF. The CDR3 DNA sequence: TGTGCCAGCAGTTTAAGGACATCGTATGGCTACACCTTC.

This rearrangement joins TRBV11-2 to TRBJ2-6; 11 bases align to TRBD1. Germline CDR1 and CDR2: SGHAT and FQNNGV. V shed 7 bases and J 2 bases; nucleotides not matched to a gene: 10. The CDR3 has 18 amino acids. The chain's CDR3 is CASNLWTGGFTGANVLTF. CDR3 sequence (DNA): TGTGCCAGCAATTTGTGGACAGGGGGCTTCACTGGGGCCAACGTCCTGACTTTC.

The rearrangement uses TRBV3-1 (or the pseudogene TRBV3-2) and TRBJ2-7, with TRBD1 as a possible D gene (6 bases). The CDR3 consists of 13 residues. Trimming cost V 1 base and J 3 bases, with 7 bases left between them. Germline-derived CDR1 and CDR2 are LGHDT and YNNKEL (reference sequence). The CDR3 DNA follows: TGTGCCAGCAGCCAAGTAGGGGGCTACGAGCAGTACTTC. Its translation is CASSQVGGYEQYF.

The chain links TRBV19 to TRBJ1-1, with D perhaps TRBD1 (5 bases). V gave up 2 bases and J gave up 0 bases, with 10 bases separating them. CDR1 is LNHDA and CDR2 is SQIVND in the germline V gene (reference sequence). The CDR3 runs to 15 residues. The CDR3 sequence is CASSIRAGMNTEAFF. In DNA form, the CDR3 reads TGTGCCAGTAGTATAAGGGCAGGGATGAACACTGAAGCTTTCTTT.

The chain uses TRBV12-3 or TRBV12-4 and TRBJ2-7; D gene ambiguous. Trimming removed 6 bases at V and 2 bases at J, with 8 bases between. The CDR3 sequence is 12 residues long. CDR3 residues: CASSRQPYEQYF. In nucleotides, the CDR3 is TGTGCCAGCAGCAGACAACCCTACGAGCAGTACTTC.

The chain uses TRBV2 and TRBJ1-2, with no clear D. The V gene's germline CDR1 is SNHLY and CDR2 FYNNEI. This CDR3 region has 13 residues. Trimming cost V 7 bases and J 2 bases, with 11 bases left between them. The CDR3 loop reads CASKIVPNYGYTF. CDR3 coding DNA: TGTGCCAGCAAAATCGTTCCGAACTATGGCTACACCTTC.